The 18 T cell receptor beta chains reported below all come from one sample, sequenced in a study of T cells in Graves' hyperthyroidism and ophthalmopathy. RNA transcripts served as the template for amplifying TCR beta CDR3 regions. Primed by the HTBI set, a first-round RT-PCR was run on the TCR CDR3. MiXCR was run by TCRdb on the multiplex PCR reads, yielding one entry per CDR3 protein. The sample has 400,000 to 600,000 distinct CDR3 sequences, around 15% seen once. Sequencing used blood. Source of these receptors: a woman between 25 and 40 years old with Graves' ophthalmopathy.

The chain employs TRBV29-1 and TRBJ2-1, with D uncertain. Germline-derived CDR1 and CDR2 are SQVTM and ANQGSEA. V was clipped by 4 bases and J by 7 bases, with 11 bases between them. CDR3 length: 12 residues. The CDR3, as DNA: TGCAGCGTTGCGGCCTCTCGGAATGAGCAGTTCTTC. Translated: CSVAASRNEQFF.

There are a few counts of this clonotype. The chain carries TRBV5-5 and TRBJ1-2, with 9 bases fitting TRBD1. Germline V gene sequence: CDR1 SGHKS, CDR2 YYEKEE (reference sequence). CDR3 length: 18 residues. V was clipped by 4 bases and J by 4 bases; unmatched bases: 17. The CDR3 sequence: CASSGPGQGKDTAYGYTF. The CDR3 nucleotides read TGTGCCAGCAGCGGTCCGGGACAGGGAAAAGACACGGCCTATGGCTACACCTTC.

This clonotype was found many times. The J gene is TRBJ2-3, the V gene TRBV20-1, with no clear D. This CDR3 spans 14 amino acids. Trimming removed 0 bases at V and 2 bases at J, with 9 bases between. Germline lookup yields CDR1 DFQATT and CDR2 SNEGSKA (reference sequence). CDR3 residues: CSAREGSATDTQYF. The DNA for the CDR3 is TGCAGTGCTAGAGAAGGCAGTGCCACAGATACGCAGTATTTT.

This clonotype was seen repeatedly, ten times or more. The chain is built from TRBV6-5 and TRBJ1-1; tentative D call: TRBD1 (5 bases). This CDR3 comprises 15 residues. The V gene lost 2 bases and the J gene lost 0 bases, with 10 bases spanning the gap. Germline-derived CDR1 and CDR2 are MNHEY and SVGAGI. The CDR3 DNA reads TGTGCCAGCAGTTACGGGCAGGGCATGAACACTGAAGCTTTCTTT. It translates to CASSYGQGMNTEAFF.

J is TRBJ2-4 and V is TRBV6-1; D not certain. CDR3 size: 13 residues. Germline CDR1 reads MNHNS; CDR2 reads SASEGT. With 7 bases removed from V and 3 bases from J, the gap between germline ends came to 10 bases. The CDR3, as DNA: TGTGCCAGCACTGCGGACGACAAAAACATTCAGTACTTC. It encodes CASTADDKNIQYF.

This clonotype has a count of ten or more. J is TRBJ2-7 and V is TRBV20-1, with no clear D. The germline gives CDR1 DFQATT, CDR2 SNEGSKA (reference sequence). This CDR3 spans 13 amino acids. V was cut by 5 bases and J by 7 bases, with 18 bases left in between. The CDR3, as DNA: TGCAGTGCTCTGATGGTGGAGCGAGGAGAGCAGTACTTC. Translating it yields CSALMVERGEQYF.

This clonotype was seen more than once but under ten times. The rearrangement links TRBV27 to TRBJ1-3; D gene unclear. Germline CDR1 and CDR2: MNHEY and SMNVEV (reference sequence). The germline V and J ends were trimmed by 5 bases and 4 bases, with 9 bases remaining between them. The CDR3 runs 13 residues. CDR3 residues: CASSLRRGNTIYF. For the CDR3, the DNA is TGTGCCAGCAGTCTTAGGCGGGGAAACACCATATATTTT.

This clonotype was recorded many times. This chain connects TRBV5-1 to TRBJ2-1, with 12 bases lining up with TRBD2. Per the germline V gene, CDR1 is SGHRS and CDR2 is YFSETQ. V was clipped by 3 bases and J by 1 base; unmatched bases: 20. The CDR3 runs 22 residues. The CDR3 nucleotides are TGCGCCAGCAGCTCGAGACTAGCGGGAGATATGGGGGATGGGTGGTCCTACAATGAGCAGTTCTTC. Protein product: CASSSRLAGDMGDGWSYNEQFF. The full variable domain, with the rest looked up from reference TRBV5-1 and TRBJ2-1, is KAGVTQTPRYLIKTRGQQVTLSCSPISGHRSVSWYQQTPGQGLQFLFEYFSETQRNKGNFPGRFSGRQFSNSRSEMNVSTLELGDSALYLCASSSRLAGDMGDGWSYNEQFFGPGTRLTVL.

The rearrangement links TRBV6-2 or TRBV6-3 to TRBJ1-2; 8 nucleotides match TRBD1. Per germline, CDR1 MNHEY and CDR2 SVGEGT. This CDR3 is built from 16 residues. V dropped 0 bases and J dropped 5; count of bases not matched to a gene: 8. The CDR3 DNA reads as TGTGCCAGCAGTTACTCGAACCTGGACAGGGAGTATGGCTACACCTTC. Translating it yields CASSYSNLDREYGYTF.

This clonotype occurred a few times. The chain recombines TRBV3-1 with TRBJ2-1; possibly TRBD1 or TRBD2 for D (6 bases each). The length of the CDR3 is 16 residues. CDR1 is LGHDT and CDR2 is YNNKEL in the germline V gene (reference sequence). Trimming took off 10 bases at V and 7 bases at J, with 26 bases between the two ends. Here the CDR3 reads CATEKRGENLLNEQFF. In DNA form, the CDR3 reads TGTGCCACAGAGAAAAGGGGGGAAAATCTTCTGAATGAGCAGTTCTTC.

This clonotype occurred a few times. This rearrangement joins TRBV7-6 to TRBJ2-7; 10 bases agree with TRBD2. After removal of 5 bases from V and 6 bases from J, the junction contained 10 bases not matched to a gene. The CDR3 consists of 15 residues. CDR1 SGHVS and CDR2 FNYEAQ come from the germline V gene. The CDR3 nucleotides read TGTGCCAGCAGCCTCCGATTAGGACTAGCGGTCGAGCAGTACTTC. This translates into CASSLRLGLAVEQYF.

The genes are TRBV27 and TRBJ2-1, with 7 bases that match TRBD2. CDR3 length: 14 residues. The V gene end was trimmed by 5 bases and the J gene end by 8 bases; junction bases not matched to a gene: 9. Germline V gene data show CDR1 as MNHEY and CDR2 as SMNVEV (reference sequence). The CDR3 here is CASSARTSLDEQFF. In DNA, the CDR3 is TGTGCCAGCAGTGCCAGGACTAGTTTGGATGAGCAGTTCTTC.

This clonotype was seen more than once but under ten times. The rearrangement joins TRBV10-3 to TRBJ2-2; TRBD2 matches 11 bases. The germline V gene has CDR1 ENHRY and CDR2 SYGVKD. V dropped 10 bases and J dropped 3; count of bases not matched to a gene: 7. This CDR3 is 15 amino acids long. The CDR3 bases are TGTGCCACCCGGACTAGCGGGCCCTACACCGGGGAGCTGTTTTTT. This gives the protein CATRTSGPYTGELFF.

This clonotype was recorded at least ten times. V gene TRBV20-1 combines with J gene TRBJ2-7, with TRBD1 as a possible D gene (5 bases). V lost 5 bases and J lost 7, with 12 bases in between. There are 11 residues in the CDR3. Germline-derived CDR1 and CDR2 are DFQATT and SNEGSKA (reference sequence). CDR3 in DNA: TGCAGTGCTCAAGGGGTTGGGGAGCAGTACTTC. Translation: CSAQGVGEQYF.

The table lists this clonotype with a few counts. The chain is built from TRBV9 and TRBJ1-6, with 7 positions matching TRBD1. The CDR3 is 15 residues long. Germline CDR1 is SGDLS and CDR2 is YYNGEE. The J segment lost 7 bases and the V segment lost 0 bases, leaving 4 bases of the junction unmatched. The chain's CDR3 is CASSVEGQENSPLHF. The CDR3 DNA is TGTGCCAGCAGCGTAGAAGGACAGGAGAATTCACCCCTCCACTTT.

This clonotype has at least ten counts. The V gene is TRBV6-2 or TRBV6-3, the J gene TRBJ1-1; D may be TRBD1 (5 bases). The V end lost 7 bases, the J end lost 0 bases, and 9 bases lay between the germline ends. The CDR3 runs 13 residues. CDR1 is MNHEY, CDR2 SVGEGT, per germline. CDR3 residues: CASMTAMNTEAFF. The DNA for the CDR3 is TGTGCCAGCATGACAGCTATGAACACTGAAGCTTTCTTT.

Notes on this clonotype: This could be a read error, since a much larger clone is one nucleotide away. The CDR3: CASSDRGTYEQYV. DNA for the CDR3: TGTGCCAGCAGTGATAGGGGAACCTACGAGCAGTACGTC. The chain couples TRBV7-9 to TRBJ2-7, with D perhaps matching TRBD1 (5 bases). Germline values: CDR1 SEHNR, CDR2 FQNEAQ (reference sequence). This CDR3 is 13 amino acids long. V gave up 6 bases and J gave up 2 bases, with 11 bases separating them.

This clonotype came up many times. This chain uses TRBV5-6 with TRBJ1-1; 8 bases agree with TRBD1. CDR1 is SGHDT and CDR2 is YYEEEE in the germline V gene. The CDR3 runs 14 residues. V trimming: 4 bases; J trimming: 5 bases; junction bases outside the gene matches: 7. The CDR3, as DNA: TGTGCCAGCAGCCAACGGACAGGGAGGACTGAAGCTTTCTTT. It is translated as CASSQRTGRTEAFF. Complete variable domain (other parts from reference TRBV5-6 and TRBJ1-1): DAGVTQSPTHLIKTRGQQVTLRCSPKSGHDTVSWYQQALGQGPQFIFQYYEEEERQRGNFPDRFSGHQFPNYSSELNVNALLLGDSALYLCASSQRTGRTEAFFGQGTRLTVV.